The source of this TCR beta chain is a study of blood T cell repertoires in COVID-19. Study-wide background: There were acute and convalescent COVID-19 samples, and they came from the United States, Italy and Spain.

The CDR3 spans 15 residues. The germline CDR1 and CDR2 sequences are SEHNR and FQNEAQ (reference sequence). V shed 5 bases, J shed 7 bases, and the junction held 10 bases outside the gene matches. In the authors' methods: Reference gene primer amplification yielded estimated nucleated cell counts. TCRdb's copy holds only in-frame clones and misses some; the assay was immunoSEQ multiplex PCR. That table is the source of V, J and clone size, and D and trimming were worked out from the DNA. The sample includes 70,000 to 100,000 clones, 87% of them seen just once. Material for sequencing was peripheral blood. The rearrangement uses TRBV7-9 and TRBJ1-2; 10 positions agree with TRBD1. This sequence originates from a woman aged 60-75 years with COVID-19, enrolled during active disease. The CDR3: CASSVPGTGVFGYTF. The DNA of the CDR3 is TGTGCCAGCAGCGTGCCCGGGACAGGGGTCTTTGGCTACACCTTC. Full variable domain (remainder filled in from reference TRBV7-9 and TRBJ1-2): DTGVSQNPRHKITKRGQNVTFRCDPISEHNRLYWYRQTLGQGPEFLTYFQNEAQLEKSRLLSDRFSAERPKGSFSTLEIQRTEQGDSAMYLCASSVPGTGVFGYTFGSGTRLTVV.